The 24 T cell receptor beta chains in this list originate from one sample, sequenced in a study of blood T cells in healthy people across ages (dated by TCRdb to the mid-2010s). The library was made by 5' RACE. TCRdb shows the sequencer as Illumina HiSeq 2500. A second roughly 6 to 12 cycle PCR used a sample-barcoded 5' primer and a J-beta primer mix. TCRdb cleaned the public reads at Q25 with fastp, built clones with MiXCR and kept in-frame beta chains. One record per CDR3 amino acid sequence lists the most common genes and DNA. The sample yields 700,000 to 900,000 distinct CDR3 sequences; 20% to 30% were counted once. Together, the top ten hold 2.5% to 3.5% of the sample. These sequences were also reported in another study, on T cells of mothers and their children.

Sample: blood. These TCRs come from a boy between 5 and 17 years old in good health.

This clonotype was detected only a few times. The gene calls are TRBV7-3 and TRBJ1-1; maybe TRBD1 (6 bases). The germline gives CDR1 SGHTA, CDR2 FQGTGA. The CDR3 runs to 13 residues. V was pared by 5 bases and J by 8 bases, with 15 bases between. CDR3 in DNA: TGTGCCAGCAGCCAGACAGGAATTGGAGAAGCTTTCTTT. It is translated as CASSQTGIGEAFF.

A remark on this clonotype: Relative to the germline gene, one junction end is altered; a read error may explain this. This chain joins TRBV5-1 and TRBJ2-3; D not certain. The CDR3 consists of 10 residues. Germline-derived CDR1 and CDR2 are SGHRS and YFSETQ. The chain's CDR3 is CASRGDTRYF. The CDR3 region has the DNA TGCGCCAGCAGAGGAGATACGCGGTATTTT.

This clonotype was counted only a few times. This chain links TRBV5-1 with TRBJ1-6; no firm D call. The V end was cut by 2 bases, the J end by 7 bases, with 10 bases between. This CDR3 contains 14 residues. The germline V gene has CDR1 SGHRS and CDR2 YFSETQ. The CDR3, as DNA: TGCGCCAGCAGCTTCGGAGCTCGAAATTCACCCCTCCACTTT. Protein product: CASSFGARNSPLHF.

The sample holds many counts of this clonotype. The chain recombines TRBV5-1 with TRBJ1-1; D perhaps matches TRBD1 (5 bases). There are 13 residues in the CDR3. V lost 2 bases to trimming and J lost 1 base, with 6 bases between them. Per germline, CDR1 SGHRS and CDR2 YFSETQ. In DNA, the CDR3 is TGCGCCAGCAGCTTCGACAGGAACACTGAAGCTTTCTTT. This translates into CASSFDRNTEAFF.

J is TRBJ2-7 and V is TRBV10-3; 9 nucleotides line up with TRBD2. V was clipped by 6 bases and J by 2 bases; unmatched bases: 2. Germline V CDR1 and CDR2: ENHRY, SYGVKD. The CDR3 contains 13 residues. The chain's CDR3 is CAIRTSGAYEQYF. The CDR3 coding sequence is TGTGCCATCAGGACTAGCGGTGCCTACGAGCAGTACTTC.

This clonotype was found many times. The rearrangement joins TRBV4-2 to TRBJ2-5; TRBD2 might be the D (6 bases). Trimming took 0 bases from V and 2 from J, leaving 16 bases between them. Looked up from germline, CDR1 is LGHNA and CDR2 is YNFKEQ. This CDR3 has 17 residues. CDR3 amino acids: CASSQDMAGTLQETQYF. The CDR3 DNA sequence: TGTGCCAGCAGCCAAGATATGGCGGGGACTCTTCAAGAGACCCAGTACTTC.

The table lists this clonotype with a few counts. V usage is TRBV6-5 and J usage is TRBJ2-5; D ambiguous. V was pared by 5 bases and J by 4 bases, with 8 bases between. This CDR3 contains 12 residues. Germline assignment: CDR1 MNHEY and CDR2 SVGAGI. The CDR3 bases are TGTGCCAGCAGTGGCAGTCGAGAGACCCAGTACTTC. Protein product: CASSGSRETQYF.

About this clonotype: The junction departs from the called germline gene at one end, perhaps through a read error. The chain joins TRBV7-7 to TRBJ2-5, with 9 bases lining up with TRBD2. The CDR3 is 15 residues long. CDR1 and CDR2 (germline): SSHAT, FNYEAQ (reference sequence). As DNA, the CDR3 is TGTGCTAGCAGCTCGAAGCGGGGGGACCAAGAGACCCAGTACTTC. This codes for CASSSKRGDQETQYF. Complete variable domain (other parts from reference TRBV7-7 and TRBJ2-5): GAGVSQSPRYKVTKRGQDVTLRCDPISSHATLYWYQQALGQGPEFLTYFNYEAQPDKSGLPSDRFSAERPEGSISTLTIQRTEQRDSAMYRCASSSKRGDQETQYFGPGTRLLVL.

This clonotype has only a few counts. CDR3 residues: CASSQVRQGTDTQYF. DNA of the CDR3: TGCGCCAGCAGCCAAGTGCGGCAGGGCACAGATACGCAGTATTTT. This chain connects TRBV4-1 to TRBJ2-3; D gene uncertain. CDR3 length: 15 amino acids. Trimming removed 1 base at V and 1 base at J, with 9 bases between. Germline V gene lookup returns CDR1 MGHRA and CDR2 YSYEKL.

CDR3 residues: CASSFVETNYGYTF. In DNA form, the CDR3 reads TGTGCCAGCAGTTTTGTAGAAACTAACTATGGCTACACCTTC. This chain joins TRBV12-3 or TRBV12-4 and TRBJ1-2; no clear D gene. Trimming shortened V by 3 bases and J by 0 bases, and 8 bases separated the two germline ends. The CDR3 consists of 14 residues.

This clonotype was recorded a few times. V usage is TRBV5-1 and J usage is TRBJ2-1; 13 bases align to TRBD2. The length of the CDR3 is 15 residues. The J segment lost 7 bases and the V segment lost 4 bases, leaving 5 bases of the junction unmatched. Germline V lookup: CDR1 SGHRS, CDR2 YFSETQ. The CDR3, as DNA: TGCGCCAGCAGCCAGGGACTAGCGGGGTTTAATGAGCAGTTCTTC. Its protein is CASSQGLAGFNEQFF.

Only a few counts were recorded for this clonotype. J is TRBJ2-7 and V is TRBV29-1; weak D call: TRBD1 (6 bases). V lost 7 bases and J lost 6, with 16 bases in between. This CDR3 is 12 amino acids long. Germline loops: CDR1 SQVTM, CDR2 ANQGSEA. This chain's CDR3 is CSAAQGRVEQYF. In DNA form, the CDR3 reads TGCAGCGCCGCACAGGGAAGAGTCGAGCAGTACTTC.

This clonotype was seen more than once but under ten times. The chain joins TRBV6-5 to TRBJ1-3; D gene unclear. This CDR3 region has 15 residues. CDR1 and CDR2 (germline): MNHEY, SVGAGI. V was cut by 6 bases and J by 2 bases, with 14 bases left in between. The CDR3 DNA sequence: TGTGCCAGCAGCCCCAGGTCGGGCCCTGGAAACACCATATATTTT. Amino acid sequence: CASSPRSGPGNTIYF.

The rearrangement uses TRBV11-2 and TRBJ2-7; 7 bases match TRBD2. In germline, CDR1 is SGHAT, CDR2 FQNNGV. Trimming cost V 5 bases and J 0 bases; bases outside gene matches: 7. The CDR3 contains 15 residues. The CDR3 sequence: CASSPSGRSSYEQYF. The DNA of the CDR3 is TGTGCCAGCAGCCCTAGCGGTCGCAGCTCCTACGAGCAGTACTTC.

This clonotype was detected a few times. This rearrangement joins TRBV18 to TRBJ2-5; 7 bases are shared with TRBD1. V lost 8 bases to trimming and J lost 4 bases; unmatched junction nucleotides: 10. The CDR3 sequence is 14 residues long. Germline CDR1 reads KGHSH; CDR2 reads LQKENI. CDR3 coding DNA: TGTGCCAGCCGCGTCCCGGGACAGCTAGAGACCCAGTACTTC. Translated, it gives CASRVPGQLETQYF.

V gene TRBV6-2 or TRBV6-3 combines with J gene TRBJ2-5, with 10 bases that match TRBD2. CDR1 is MNHEY and CDR2 is SVGEGT in the germline V gene. The CDR3 extends over 18 amino acids. J was trimmed by 1 base and V by 4 bases; bases with no gene match: 12. CDR3: CASSWLAGVPRVQETQYF. The CDR3 DNA follows: TGTGCCAGCAGTTGGCTAGCGGGGGTCCCACGGGTCCAAGAGACCCAGTACTTC.

This chain uses TRBV29-1 with TRBJ2-1; D uncertain. The germline V and J ends were trimmed by 5 bases and 5 bases, with 7 bases remaining between them. This CDR3 region has 11 residues. Per the germline V gene, CDR1 is SQVTM and CDR2 is ANQGSEA. DNA of the CDR3: TGCAGCGTTTTAGCCGACAATGAGCAGTTCTTC. This gives the protein CSVLADNEQFF.

Concerning this clonotype: Sequence at one end of the junction differs from germline and may be a read error. The chain combines TRBV12-3 or TRBV12-4 with TRBJ1-1; a weak D match, TRBD1 (6 bases). The CDR3 sequence is 13 residues long. The CDR3 DNA reads TGTGCCAGTCGACAGGAGTTGAACATTGAAGCTTTCTTT. Translation gives CASRQELNIEAFF.

The table lists this clonotype with a few counts. An end of the junction differs from the germline gene, which may be a read error. The gene calls are TRBV30 and TRBJ2-7, with TRBD1 matching over 8 bases. This CDR3 is built from 13 residues. The germline CDR1 and CDR2 sequences are GTSNPN and SVGIG (reference sequence). The CDR3 loop reads CAWSDRGFGEQCF. Here the CDR3 DNA reads TGTGCCTGGAGCGACAGGGGATTCGGTGAGCAGTGCTTC.

The sample holds a few counts of this clonotype. V is TRBV15 and J is TRBJ1-4; D possibly corresponds to TRBD1 (6 bases). Between the trimmed V and J ends, which lost 0 bases and 7 bases, there was a span of 12 bases. The CDR3 contains 15 residues. Germline V lookup: CDR1 LNHNV, CDR2 YYDKDF (reference sequence). In nucleotides, the CDR3 is TGTGCCACCAGCAGAGATGGGGGGCGCGGTGAAAAACTGTTTTTT. Its translation: CATSRDGGRGEKLFF.

The J gene is TRBJ2-7, the V gene TRBV11-2; 7 bases match TRBD2. Looked up from germline, CDR1 is SGHAT and CDR2 is FQNNGV. V shed 3 bases, J shed 3 bases, and the junction held 8 bases outside the gene matches. This CDR3 region has 15 residues. CDR3 in amino acids: CASSFGGSAYYEQYF. Here the CDR3 DNA reads TGTGCCAGCAGCTTCGGGGGGAGCGCCTACTACGAGCAGTACTTC.

The table lists this clonotype with a few counts. The V gene is TRBV5-1, the J gene TRBJ2-6; either TRBD1 or TRBD2 may supply D (5 bases each). Germline CDR1 SGHRS, CDR2 YFSETQ. The CDR3 has 16 amino acids. With 3 bases removed from V and 2 bases from J, the gap between germline ends came to 12 bases. Here the CDR3 DNA reads TGCGCCAGCAGCTCTCGGGGCTCACCTGGGGCCAACGTCCTGACTTTC. Translated, it gives CASSSRGSPGANVLTF.

The genes are TRBV30 and TRBJ1-4, with D possibly TRBD1 on 6 matching bases. V lost 2 bases to trimming and J lost 2 bases, with 12 bases between them. The CDR3 spans 15 residues. From germline, CDR1 is GTSNPN and CDR2 SVGIG (reference sequence). This CDR3 reads CAWSPRRGTNEKLFF. For the CDR3, the DNA is TGTGCCTGGAGTCCCCGGAGGGGGACTAATGAAAAACTGTTTTTT.

The chain combines TRBV5-1 with TRBJ1-1; D remains ambiguous. Germline V gene lookup returns CDR1 SGHRS and CDR2 YFSETQ. The CDR3 totals 13 residues. The ends were cut back, 0 bases at V and 5 bases at J, with 8 bases in the middle. As DNA, the CDR3 is TGCGCCAGCAGCTTGGGGACTGGGACTGAAGCTTTCTTT. Its translation: CASSLGTGTEAFF. Looking up the rest from reference TRBV5-1 and TRBJ1-1 gives the full variable domain: KAGVTQTPRYLIKTRGQQVTLSCSPISGHRSVSWYQQTPGQGLQFLFEYFSETQRNKGNFPGRFSGRQFSNSRSEMNVSTLELGDSALYLCASSLGTGTEAFFGQGTRLTVV.